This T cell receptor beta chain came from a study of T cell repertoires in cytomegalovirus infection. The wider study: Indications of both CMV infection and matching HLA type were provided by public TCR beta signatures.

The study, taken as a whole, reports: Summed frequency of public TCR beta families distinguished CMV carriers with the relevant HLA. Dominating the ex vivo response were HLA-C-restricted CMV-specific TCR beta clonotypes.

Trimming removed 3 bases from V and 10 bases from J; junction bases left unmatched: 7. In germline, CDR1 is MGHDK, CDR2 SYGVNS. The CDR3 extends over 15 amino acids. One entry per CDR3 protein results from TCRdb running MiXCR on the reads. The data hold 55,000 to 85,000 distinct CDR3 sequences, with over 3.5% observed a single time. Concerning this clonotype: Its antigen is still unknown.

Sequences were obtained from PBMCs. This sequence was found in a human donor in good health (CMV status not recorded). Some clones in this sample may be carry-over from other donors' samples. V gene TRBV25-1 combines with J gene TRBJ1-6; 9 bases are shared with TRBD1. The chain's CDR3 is CASSEGTGGLSPLHF. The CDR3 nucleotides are TGTGCCAGCAGTGAGGGTACAGGGGGCCTATCACCCCTCCACTTT.